The rows below give T cell receptor beta chains drawn from one sample of a study of CD8 T cells in Susac syndrome. From the immunoSEQ multiplex PCR reads, TCRdb called clonotypes with MiXCR, one entry per CDR3 protein. This table has 55,000 to 75,000 distinct CDR3 sequences, just over 90% appearing once. The sequenced sample consisted of CD4+ T cells from PBMCs. These TCRs come from a human donor with Susac syndrome. CDR3s include the opening cysteine and the closing phenylalanine or tryptophan. The D gene is left open where the match is weak.

d_gene	v_gene	j_gene	CDR3nt	CDR3aa
-	TRBV5-1	TRBJ1-4	TGCGCCAGCAGCTTGAGTTTTGGGGATGAAAAACTGTTTTTT	CASSLSFGDEKLFF
-	TRBV28	TRBJ2-4	TGTGCCAGCAGAAGACAGCTTATCCAAAAAAACATTCAGTACTTC	CASRRQLIQKNIQYF
-	TRBV7-2	TRBJ1-5	TGTGCCAGCAGCTTGGCCGGGACGACCTATCAGCCCCAGCATTTT	CASSLAGTTYQPQHF
-	TRBV30	TRBJ1-6	TGTGCCTGGAGCGGAAATTCACCCCTCCACTTT	CAWSGNSPLHF
-	TRBV27	TRBJ2-7	TGTGCCAGCAGTGTTCCGGGGAATCCCTACGAGCAGTACTTC	CASSVPGNPYEQYF
-	TRBV5-1	TRBJ1-1	TGCGCCAGCAGCTTGCCGGGGTCGATTGCTGAAGCTTTCTTT	CASSLPGSIAEAFF
-	TRBV6-1	TRBJ1-5	TGTGCCAGCAGTGGGGAGGCGGATCAGCCCCAGCATTTT	CASSGEADQPQHF
-	TRBV7-9	TRBJ2-4	TGTGCCAGCAGCCAAGAACATTATGTTCAGTACTTC	CASSQEHYVQYF
-	TRBV20-1	TRBJ2-1	TGCAGTGCTAGAGCCATTTTCCCCGGGCGACGGAATGAGCAGTTCTTC	CSARAIFPGRRNEQFF
-	TRBV20-1	TRBJ2-2	TGCAGTGCTAGAGATCTACAAACCGGGGAGCTGTTTTTT	CSARDLQTGELFF
-	TRBV13	TRBJ1-3	TGTGCCAGCAGCCTCGGAAACACCATATATTTT	CASSLGNTIYF
TRBD1	TRBV20-1	TRBJ2-4	TGCAGTGCTAGAGATATCACGGGGACAGGGGATAAAAAGGGCATTCAGTACTTC	CSARDITGTGDKKGIQYF